The present entry profiles one TCR beta chain with its context. The antigen it binds to is not known. No base quality values were provided; no much bigger clone lies one nucleotide off. The sample originates from a study of Tregs in tolerant kidney transplant recipients (dated by TCRdb to the late 2010s). A note on the overall study: The transplants used related donors along with nonmyeloablative bone marrow transplantation, and in the human trials mixed chimerism was transient. The study used TCRbeta sequencing to identify donor-specific regulatory T cells before combined kidney and bone marrow transplantation, then tracked those cells after transplant.

Based on the germline V gene, the CDR1 and CDR2 sequences are SGHTA and FQGTGA. Trimming accounts for 6 bases at V and 3 bases at J, while the number of junction bases matched to no gene is 5. From cysteine to phenylalanine, the CDR3 is 14 amino acids long. The sequence is cut down to CDR3 DNA, 42 bases in frame from base 1. Genomic DNA was extracted from sorted cells with the QIAGEN DNeasy Blood and Tissue Kit for TCRbeta CDR3 sequencing. High-throughput TCRbeta CDR3 sequencing, including PCR amplification with bias correction and internal controls, was performed commercially through immunoSEQ. In the paper's pipeline: Unique productive TCRbeta sequences were defined by CDR3 nucleotide sequence where primers matched, otherwise by CDR3 amino acid sequence with Vbeta and Jbeta genes. Sorting error was corrected by removing sequences shared between sorted populations at a frequency ratio of 2:1 or less, and the remaining shared sequences were assigned to the higher population. A sequence counted as donor-reactive if, in CFSE-low cells, the sequence had a frequency of at least 0.01% and was expanded at least 5-fold compared with unstimulated cells. Repertoire divergence was quantified by Jensen-Shannon divergence using the top 100 TCRbeta sequences ranked by frequency. When a sample had multiple sequencing runs, each run was corrected for sorting error separately and the runs were then pooled. Sourced from immuneACCESS, this table was stored by TCRdb with only in-frame sequences that have V and J called. A share of the clones is absent; for the studies checked, an unresolved V gene accounts for under half, and the remainder has no known explanation. The DNA was the basis for D and trimming; V, J and clone size are from that table. Present in this sample are fewer than 80,000 clones, 95% to 98% of which were seen just once. The ten biggest clones cover about 0.5% of the sample.

The intended sense of this specimen's time point label: blood sample drawn before combined kidney and bone marrow transplant. Unstimulated Tregs (CD4+CD25+CD127-), CD4+ non-Tregs (CD4+CD25-), CD4 and CD8 cells were FACS-sorted from thawed PBMCs. A few combined kidney and bone marrow transplant recipients from the ITN036ST trial were included as patients, and samples were available only from these trial subjects. Healthy control blood was separated into PBMCs by Ficoll density gradient and cryopreserved, and patient PBMCs were collected both before and after transplant. Findings and caveats that apply to the study as a whole: In tolerant patients, the expansion of donor-specific Tregs was greater than global Treg expansion, suggesting that the expansion was antigen-driven rather than nonspecific. For some patients the PCR primers changed over time, which made it impossible to compare the samples from those patients at the nucleotide level. Expanding Tregs with activated donor B cells appeared to identify the most biologically relevant and donor-specific TCRbeta repertoire. The study was constrained by small patient numbers, and validation of the findings is required in larger populations and under other immunosuppression protocols. Biological reproducibility was not examined directly, but technical replication error appeared to be minimal.

The receptor's source is a human donor who received a combined kidney and bone marrow transplant. The specimen was CD4+ T cells from blood, collected before the transplant. This sequence uses TRBV7-3 and TRBJ2-3, and 8 junction bases match TRBD2. Here the CDR3 is given as CASSQSGGTDTQYF. The sequenced DNA is TGTGCCAGCAGTCAAAGCGGGGGTACAGATACGCAGTATTTT.